The T cell receptor (beta chain) described here comes from a study of T cells in Graves' hyperthyroidism and ophthalmopathy (dated by TCRdb to the late 2010s). Broadly, across the study: Peripheral blood samples were taken at initial diagnosis, before any treatment was given. TCR V-J signatures able to tell the groups apart were searched for in a discovery cohort of 90 to 100 patients, of whom around 43 had Graves' ophthalmopathy and 57 had stable Graves' hyperthyroidism. Prospective prediction of ophthalmopathy was tested in an independent validation cohort consisting of 18 to 20 hyperthyroidism patients and over 15 patients who later progressed to ophthalmopathy. The roughly 91 discovery patients were randomly split 7:3 into training and test sets. Thyroid tissue and blood T-cell repertoires from roughly 6 Graves' hyperthyroidism patients were also compared in the study. After blood sampling, hyperthyroidism patients were treated with methimazole at a starting dose of 30 mg daily, and ophthalmopathy patients were treated with high-dose intravenous methylprednisolone. According to the paper, TCR Vbeta CDR3 sequencing was carried out on around 140 peripheral blood samples, which came from approximately 41 ophthalmopathy, around 74 hyperthyroidism and some 17 progressor patients.

Based on the germline V gene, the CDR1 and CDR2 sequences are MNHNS and SASEGT. The CDR3 measures 15 amino acids from cysteine to phenylalanine. Just CDR3 DNA is preserved here, 45 bases in frame from base 1. V is pruned by 1 base and J by 7 bases, leaving 7 bases of the junction without a gene match. The TCR beta CDR3 regions were amplified from RNA transcripts. The TCR CDR3 was subjected to a first round of RT-PCR using the HTBI primer set and the Qiagen OneStep RT-PCR kit. The libraries were constructed in a second round of multiplex PCR and then size-selected and purified. Sequencing of the libraries was done on an Illumina HiSeq2000 using paired-end 100 bp reads. The original pipeline was this. SOAPnuke was used to process the raw data, throwing out any read that contained adapters or uncalled bases, had a mean Phred below 15, or lacked an exact constant-primer or identifier match. COPE v1.2.5 was used to merge high-quality paired reads, and clonotypes were defined as unique nucleotide sequences. Clonotypes were aligned to IMGT TRBV, TRBD and TRBJ reference segments using MiTCR v1.1. The analysis included only V-J combinations with a frequency above 0.0001, which together covered 99.2% of the repertoires. The TCS score was defined as the ratio of F50 (clonal expansion) to E x V (chaos), calculated using BLOSUM62-based TCRdist between CDR3 peptides within each V-J. Welch's t-statistics and random forest reduced 500 to 550 V-J features to 10 to 15, which were used in a naive Bayes classifier (R e1071). TCRdb reran the public reads through fastp at Q25 and MiXCR, keeping productive beta chains. One record per CDR3 amino acid sequence lists the most common genes and DNA. In this record, the V and J calls reflect TCRdb's handling and not the investigators' own analysis. Counted in this sample were 300,000 to 400,000 distinct CDR3 sequences; roughly 20% of them appeared once. The top ten clonotypes cover less than 65% of the sample.

On the study overall, not on this receptor specifically: No statistical method was used to set the sample size in advance, and investigators knew the group allocation. Most expanded thyroid clonotypes (frequency above 0.001) were also detected in blood, a finding suggesting that blood repertoires may reflect thyroid immune responses. In validation, the model predicted progression to ophthalmopathy with approximately 71% sensitivity and approximately 78% specificity, a median of about six months before onset. A 13 V-J signature model separated ophthalmopathy from stable hyperthyroidism, with around 90% sensitivity and about 81% specificity in cross-validation and 80%/75% in testing.

Graves' hyperthyroidism was defined as stable when no progression to ophthalmopathy occurred over 18 months of follow-up. Hyperthyroidism patients were newly diagnosed, with disease duration under 2 months, and aged 18 to 65 years. Patients with uncontrolled infections, other autoimmune diseases, pregnancy or lactation were excluded. Diagnoses relied on clinical symptoms, serum thyroxine and TRAb, thyroid ultrasound and orbital computed tomography. Ficoll-Paque density gradient centrifugation was used to isolate PBMCs from 8.5 to 10 ml of fresh peripheral blood. Trizol reagent was used to extract total RNA, and RNA quality was then checked on an Agilent 2100 Bioanalyzer. This clonotype was detected many times. This clone's antigen is unknown. Base qualities are not provided; no much larger clone lies one nucleotide away.

The clonotype comes from a woman between 50 and 59 years old with Graves' hyperthyroidism. Sequenced input: blood. The chain uses TRBV6-1 and TRBJ2-1; 7 nucleotides in the junction match TRBD1. At the DNA level, the sequence is TGTGCCAGCAGTGAAGACAGGGGTAGCGTGAATGAGCAGTTCTTC. Its translation is CASSEDRGSVNEQFF.